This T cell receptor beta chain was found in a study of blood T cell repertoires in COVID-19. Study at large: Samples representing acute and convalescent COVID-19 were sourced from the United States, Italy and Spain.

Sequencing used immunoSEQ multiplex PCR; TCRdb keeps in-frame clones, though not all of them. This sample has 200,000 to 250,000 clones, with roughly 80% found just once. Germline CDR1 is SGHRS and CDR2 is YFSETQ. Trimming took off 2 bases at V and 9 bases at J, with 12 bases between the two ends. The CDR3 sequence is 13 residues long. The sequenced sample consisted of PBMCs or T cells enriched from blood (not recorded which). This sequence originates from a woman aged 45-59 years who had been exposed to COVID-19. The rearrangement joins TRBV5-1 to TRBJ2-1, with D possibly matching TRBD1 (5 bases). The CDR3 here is CASSLLQETEQFF. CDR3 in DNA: TGCGCCAGCAGCTTATTACAGGAGACTGAGCAGTTCTTC.